This TCR beta chain was sequenced for a study of blood T cell repertoires in COVID-19 (dated by TCRdb to the early 2020s). For the study in its entirety: The collaborator samples originated in the United States, Italy and Spain and spanned the acute and convalescent phases of COVID-19. A freely available public database, intended as a resource for researchers studying the immune response to SARS-CoV-2, is where the repertoires were released. The prospective study material was composed of cDNA or gDNA derived from T cells, B-cell-depleted T cells, or PBMCs. Subjects who had been exposed to COVID-19, were actively infected with it, or had recovered from it provided the deeply sampled blood TCRbeta repertoires that made up the dataset. Sample metadata almost always included a de-identified subject ID, COVID-19 status, age in years and sex. Samples came from the ongoing ImmuneRACE study (first 160 participants) plus 1,254 subjects from 6 global collaborators. Where available, HLA class I and class II types were taken from metadata supplied by the sample provider and were not determined by assay-based typing. The study at large found these results: The amount of clinical and demographic metadata varied by source and participant and was provided uncurated.

Spanning cysteine to phenylalanine, the CDR3 consists of 13 amino acids. Only the CDR3 region is kept as DNA, spanning 39 bases read in frame from base 1. CDR1 and CDR2 are drawn from the germline V gene (reference sequence): WNHNN, SYGVQD. The V end gives up 4 bases and the J end 7 bases, leaving 2 bases in the junction not matched to a gene. Concerning this clone itself: Its antigen specificity is not known. The input lacks base qualities; no much larger clone sits a single base away.

TCRbeta CDR3 regions were amplified from genomic DNA using the immunoSEQ Assay, a bias-controlled multiplex PCR. Under the source paper's analysis protocol: The number of nucleated cells in each sample was estimated by amplification of reference gene primers within the assay. To quantify the absolute abundance of each unique TCRbeta CDR3 rearrangement, sequence reads were collapsed and filtered. For each sample, productive Simpson clonality was calculated by taking the square root of Simpson's diversity index across productive rearrangements. Drawn from immuneACCESS, this table holds only the in-frame rearrangements with V and J called that TCRdb kept. Clones are partly lost; checked studies trace under half to an unresolved V gene and leave the rest unexplained. V and J calls and clone size are copied from that table; D and trimming were computed from the DNA. The sample yields 150,000 to 200,000 clones; 80% to 90% were counted once. The ten top clones hold around 2.3% of the sample.

Collaborating institutions collected whole blood in K2EDTA tubes following their own protocols. For TCRbeta analysis, collaborators shipped samples as frozen whole blood, isolated PBMCs, or DNA extracted from either of those sample types. The TCR comes from a man in his 70s with active or convalescent COVID-19. Sequencing was carried out using peripheral blood. The chain is encoded by TRBV10-1 joined to TRBJ2-3, with TRBD2 identical over 10 junction bases. The nucleotides read TGCGCCAGCAGTGGTAGCGGGAGGCATACGCAGTATTTT. Translated, it reads CASSGSGRHTQYF.